This T cell receptor beta chain emerged from a study of T cells in Graves' hyperthyroidism and ophthalmopathy. Germline V gene data show CDR1 as SQVTM and CDR2 as ANQGSEA. The CDR3 loop spans 12 amino acids. V was cut by 4 bases and J by 1 base, with 7 bases left in between. RNA transcripts served as the template for amplifying TCR beta CDR3 regions. The TCR CDR3 was amplified in a first-round RT-PCR using the HTBI primer set. Via MiXCR, TCRdb re-called the multiplex PCR reads, giving one row per CDR3 protein. This table has fewer than 450,000 distinct CDR3 sequences, roughly 15% appearing once. This TCR was recovered from a woman aged 55-70 years with Graves' ophthalmopathy. The chain links TRBV29-1 to TRBJ2-5; D is ambiguous. The sample taken for sequencing was blood. DNA for the CDR3: TGCAGCGTTGTTGGCATCCAAGAGACCCAGTACTTC. The encoded protein is CSVVGIQETQYF.